Listed below are T cell receptor beta chains from one sample, sequenced in a study of blood T cell repertoires in COVID-19. The table came from immunoSEQ multiplex PCR; TCRdb's copy has only in-frame clones and leaves some out. In the table there are 180,000 or so clones, roughly four fifths of which are singletons. The material sequenced was peripheral blood. These receptors all stem from a woman aged 40 to 50 with COVID-19, enrolled during active disease. CDR3s include the opening cysteine and the closing phenylalanine or tryptophan. The D gene is left open where the match is weak. Clone size, where shown, is once, few, many, or a class for clones that have expanded.

. | . | TRBJ2-2 | TRBV5-1 | CASCPRGNTGELFF | TGCGCCAGCTGCCCCCGGGGAAATACCGGGGAGCTGTTTTTT
. | . | TRBJ2-1 | TRBV6-2/TRBV6-3 | CASSSGESSYNEQFF | TGTGCCAGCAGTTCAGGGGAAAGCTCCTACAATGAGCAGTTCTTC
. | . | TRBJ1-4 | TRBV9 | CASKPPGPGQGNEKLFF | TGTGCCAGCAAGCCCCCCGGCCCGGGCCAGGGCAATGAAAAACTGTTTTTT
few | . | TRBJ2-7 | TRBV28 | CASSLLRYYEQYF | TGTGCCAGCAGTTTATTGCGGTATTACGAGCAGTACTTC
few | . | TRBJ1-1 | TRBV19 | CASRSTANTEAFF | TGTGCCAGTAGATCGACAGCGAACACTGAAGCTTTCTTT
. | TRBD1 | TRBJ1-5 | TRBV3-1/TRBV3-2 | CASSQGQGNQPQHF | TGTGCCAGCAGCCAGGGACAGGGTAATCAGCCCCAGCATTTT
once | . | TRBJ1-5 | TRBV19 | CASSIDPRSFYSNQPQHF | TGTGCCAGTAGTATAGATCCGCGGAGTTTTTATAGCAATCAGCCCCAGCATTTT
. | . | TRBJ1-1 | TRBV7-3 | CASSLGNLGMNTEAFF | TGTGCCAGCAGCTTAGGCAATTTGGGCATGAACACTGAAGCTTTCTTT
. | . | TRBJ1-1 | TRBV13 | CASSLREIGEAFF | TGTGCCAGCAGCTTACGGGAGATAGGCGAAGCTTTCTTT
. | TRBD1 | TRBJ1-6 | TRBV27 | CASRTGERASPLHF | TGTGCCAGCAGAACAGGGGAAAGGGCTTCACCCCTCCACTTT
. | . | TRBJ2-7 | TRBV18 | CASSPESYEQYF | TGTGCCAGCTCACCAGAGTCCTACGAGCAGTACTTC
. | . | TRBJ1-1 | TRBV11-2 | CASSLDRVDSAFF | TGTGCCAGCAGCTTAGACAGGGTTGATAGCGCTTTCTTT
few | TRBD1 | TRBJ1-2 | TRBV19 | CASSDPGQANYGYTF | TGTGCCAGTAGTGACCCGGGACAGGCGAACTATGGCTACACCTTC
. | TRBD2 | TRBJ2-5 | TRBV11-2 | CASSLGTSQGAQYF | TGTGCCAGCAGCTTAGGGACTAGCCAAGGGGCCCAGTACTTC
once | . | TRBJ1-3 | TRBV7-9 | CASSLISGALNTIYF | TGTGCCAGCAGCTTAATCAGCGGGGCCCTAAACACCATATATTTT
once | TRBD2 | TRBJ2-3 | TRBV6-5 | CASSYSEGGRDTQYF | TGTGCCAGCAGTTATTCTGAGGGAGGGAGAGATACGCAGTATTTT
. | TRBD1 | TRBJ1-5 | TRBV19 | CASNQGGSQPQHF | TGTGCCAGTAACCAAGGGGGCAGTCAGCCCCAGCATTTT
. | . | TRBJ2-7 | TRBV5-8 | CASSLRRNSYEQYF | TGTGCCAGCAGCTTGCGGAGAAACTCCTACGAGCAGTACTTC
few | . | TRBJ2-2 | TRBV27 | CASSQEGGELFF | TGTGCCAGCAGTCAGGAGGGCGGGGAGCTGTTTTTT
. | . | TRBJ2-3 | TRBV14 | CASSQVGPGFFPNIADTQYF | TGTGCCAGCAGCCAAGTAGGTCCAGGGTTTTTCCCAAATATCGCAGATACGCAGTATTTT
. | TRBD1 | TRBJ2-2 | TRBV7-9 | CASSPDRVSVGELFF | TGTGCCAGCAGCCCCGACAGGGTCTCGGTCGGGGAGCTGTTTTTT
. | . | TRBJ2-3 | TRBV10-3 | CAISTAGLTDTQYF | TGTGCCATCAGTACGGCTGGGCTCACAGATACGCAGTATTTT
. | . | TRBJ1-6 | TRBV6-5 | CASSYSISSPLHF | TGTGCCAGCAGTTACTCAATTAGTTCACCCCTCCACTTT
. | TRBD1 | TRBJ1-2 | TRBV9 | CASSAWDRGYGYTF | TGTGCCAGCAGCGCCTGGGACAGGGGCTATGGCTACACCTTC
. | . | TRBJ2-5 | TRBV19 | CASSSSGLETQYF | TGTGCCAGTAGTAGTAGCGGTTTGGAGACCCAGTACTTC
. | . | TRBJ2-3 | TRBV29-1 | CSELRGLDTQYF | TGCAGCGAACTCAGGGGTTTAGATACGCAGTATTTT
. | . | TRBJ1-2 | TRBV21-1 | CASSTSEGVGYGYTF | TGTGCCAGCAGCACCTCAGAAGGGGTTGGCTATGGCTACACCTTC
. | . | TRBJ2-7 | TRBV4-1 | CASSQTGLIGEQYF | TGCGCCAGCAGCCAGACGGGACTCATCGGCGAGCAGTACTTC
. | . | TRBJ1-2 | TRBV7-2 | CASSYRRPNYGYTF | TGTGCCAGCAGCTACAGGAGACCCAACTATGGCTACACCTTC
many | TRBD2 | TRBJ2-3 | TRBV24-1 | CATSALTSGRTDTQYF | TGTGCCACCAGTGCCCTGACTAGCGGGAGGACCGATACGCAGTATTTT
. | . | TRBJ2-3 | TRBV5-6 | CASSLVKYTSRRSTDTQYF | TGTGCCAGCAGCTTGGTCAAATACACGAGTCGCAGGAGCACAGATACGCAGTATTTT
. | . | TRBJ2-3 | TRBV5-6 | CASSSGGPGTDTQYF | TGTGCCAGCAGCTCCGGCGGGCCCGGAACAGATACGCAGTATTTT
once | . | TRBJ1-5 | TRBV12-3/TRBV12-4 | CASSRGGQPQHF | TGTGCCAGCAGCAGGGGTGGTCAGCCCCAGCATTTT
. | . | TRBJ2-7 | TRBV28 | CASSYRFEQYF | TGTGCCAGCAGTTACAGGTTCGAGCAGTACTTC
medium-sized | TRBD2 | TRBJ2-1 | TRBV7-9 | CASSIGTTNEQFF | TGTGCCAGCAGCATTGGGACTACCAATGAGCAGTTCTTC
few | . | TRBJ2-1 | TRBV14 | CASSHQTGRTEQFF | TGTGCCAGCAGCCACCAGACAGGGAGGACTGAGCAGTTCTTC
few | . | TRBJ1-2 | TRBV29-1 | CSVDNGYTF | TGCAGCGTTGACAATGGCTACACCTTC
once | . | TRBJ2-7 | TRBV19 | CASSIGTGTYEQYF | TGTGCCAGTAGTATAGGTACAGGGACCTACGAGCAGTACTTC
. | TRBD2 | TRBJ2-1 | TRBV19 | CASRSGTSSYNEQFF | TGTGCCAGTAGGTCCGGGACTAGCTCCTACAATGAGCAGTTCTTC
. | . | TRBJ1-4 | TRBV2 | CASRGVRATNEKLFF | TGTGCCAGCAGGGGCGTTCGTGCAACTAATGAAAAACTGTTTTTT
. | TRBD1 | TRBJ2-5 | TRBV7-9 | CASSSEMGQGQETQYF | TGTGCCAGCAGCTCGGAGATGGGACAGGGGCAAGAGACCCAGTACTTC
. | . | TRBJ1-5 | TRBV6-1 | CASSEGGGLNQPQHF | TGTGCCAGCAGTGAGGGTGGGGGCCTTAATCAGCCCCAGCATTTT
few | TRBD1 | TRBJ2-5 | TRBV5-1 | CATGTGFQETQYF | TGCGCCACCGGGACAGGGTTTCAAGAGACCCAGTACTTC
. | . | TRBJ2-3 | TRBV7-4 | CASSLTAGNTQYF | TGTGCCAGCAGCTTAACGGCGGGTAATACGCAGTATTTT
. | . | TRBJ1-1 | TRBV3-1/TRBV3-2 | CASSQARGGTEAFF | TGTGCCAGCAGCCAAGCCAGGGGCGGCACTGAAGCTTTCTTT
once | . | TRBJ2-5 | TRBV6-2/TRBV6-3 | CASSLNSWETQYF | TGTGCCAGCAGTCTGAATAGCTGGGAGACCCAGTACTTC
. | TRBD2 | TRBJ2-4 | TRBV3-1/TRBV3-2 | CASSQVGGSKNIQYF | TGTGCCAGCAGCCAAGTCGGGGGGTCCAAAAACATTCAGTACTTC
few | . | TRBJ2-2 | TRBV4-1 | CASSQETGNTGELFF | TGCGCCAGCAGCCAAGAGACAGGGAACACCGGGGAGCTGTTTTTT
. | TRBD1 | TRBJ1-2 | TRBV2 | CASKGAGDGYTF | TGTGCCAGCAAGGGGGCTGGCGATGGCTACACCTTC
. | TRBD1 | TRBJ2-2 | TRBV2 | CASRHTTGGGTGELFF | TGTGCCAGCAGGCATACCACAGGGGGCGGCACCGGGGAGCTGTTTTTT